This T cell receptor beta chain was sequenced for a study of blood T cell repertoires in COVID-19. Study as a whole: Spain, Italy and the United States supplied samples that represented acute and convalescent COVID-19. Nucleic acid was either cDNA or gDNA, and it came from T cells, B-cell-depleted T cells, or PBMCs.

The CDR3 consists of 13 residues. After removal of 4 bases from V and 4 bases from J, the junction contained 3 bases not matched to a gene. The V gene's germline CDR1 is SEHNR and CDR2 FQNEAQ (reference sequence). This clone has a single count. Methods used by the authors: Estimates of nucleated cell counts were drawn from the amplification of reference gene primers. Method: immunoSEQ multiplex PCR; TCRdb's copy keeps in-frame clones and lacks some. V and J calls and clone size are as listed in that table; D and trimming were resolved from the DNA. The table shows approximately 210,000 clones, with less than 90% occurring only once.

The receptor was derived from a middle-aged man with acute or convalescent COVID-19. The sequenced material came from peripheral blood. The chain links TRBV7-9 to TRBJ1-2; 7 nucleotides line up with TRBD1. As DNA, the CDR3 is TGTGCCAGCAGCTCGGACAGGAGCTATGGCTACACCTTC. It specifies CASSSDRSYGYTF.